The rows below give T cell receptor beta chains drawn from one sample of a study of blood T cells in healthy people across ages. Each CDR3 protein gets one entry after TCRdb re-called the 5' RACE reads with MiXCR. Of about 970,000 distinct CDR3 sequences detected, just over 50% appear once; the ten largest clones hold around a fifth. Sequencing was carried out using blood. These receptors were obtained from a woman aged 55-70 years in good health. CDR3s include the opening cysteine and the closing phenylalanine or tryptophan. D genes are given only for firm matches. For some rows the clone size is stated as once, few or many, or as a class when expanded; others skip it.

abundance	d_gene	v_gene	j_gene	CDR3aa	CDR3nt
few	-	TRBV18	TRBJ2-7	CASSPSGATVRGSEQYF	TGTGCCAGCTCCCCGTCGGGAGCTACCGTTAGGGGAAGCGAGCAGTACTTC
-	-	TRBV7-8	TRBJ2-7	CASSWGLTGVHNWYEQYF	TGTGCCAGCAGCTGGGGACTAACAGGGGTACATAATTGGTATGAGCAGTACTTC
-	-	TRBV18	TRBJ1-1	CASSPNLQDGTEAFF	TGTGCCAGCTCACCCAATTTACAGGACGGAACTGAAGCTTTCTTT
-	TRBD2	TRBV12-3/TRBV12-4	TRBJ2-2	CASTEGLAGNTGELFF	TGTGCCAGCACCGAGGGACTAGCGGGGAACACCGGGGAGCTGTTTTTT
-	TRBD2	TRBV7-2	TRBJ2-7	CASSWTSGGSYEQYF	TGTGCCAGCAGCTGGACTAGCGGAGGCTCCTACGAGCAGTACTTC
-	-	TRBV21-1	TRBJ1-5	CASPRDGDQPQHF	TGTGCCAGCCCGCGGGACGGTGATCAGCCCCAGCATTTT
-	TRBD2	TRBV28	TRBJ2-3	CASSRVAGNTDTQYF	TGTGCCAGCAGTCGCGTAGCGGGCAACACAGATACGCAGTATTTT
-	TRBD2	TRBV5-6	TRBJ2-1	CASSWGGSYNEQFF	TGTGCCAGCAGCTGGGGGGGATCCTACAATGAGCAGTTCTTC
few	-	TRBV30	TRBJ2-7	CAWSVLWGTYEQYF	TGTGCCTGGAGTGTACTTTGGGGGACCTACGAGCAGTACTTC
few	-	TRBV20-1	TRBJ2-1	CSASGFQGWSYNEQFF	TGCAGTGCTAGTGGTTTCCAGGGCTGGTCCTACAATGAGCAGTTCTTC
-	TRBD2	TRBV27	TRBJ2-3	CASSLEAGAKDTQYF	TGTGCCAGCAGTTTGGAGGCGGGAGCAAAGGATACGCAGTATTTT
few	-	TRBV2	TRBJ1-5	CASSVPGGNQPQHF	TGTGCCAGCAGTGTCCCAGGGGGCAATCAGCCCCAGCATTTT
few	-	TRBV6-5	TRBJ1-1	CASKGWQANTEAFF	TGTGCCAGCAAGGGGTGGCAGGCAAACACTGAAGCTTTCTTT
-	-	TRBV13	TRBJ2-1	CASSPEDEQFF	TGTGCCAGCAGCCCGGAGGATGAGCAGTTCTTC